This passage covers 25 T cell receptor beta chains from one sample sequenced in a study of PD-1 and CTLA-4 blockade in melanoma. Some clones are missing from TCRdb's copy, which holds only in-frame ones; the method was immunoSEQ multiplex PCR. The data contain thousands of clones, over 70% of them seen just once; the ten biggest clones take up 35% to 40%. This material consisted of CD8+ T cells from peripheral blood, taken before anti-PD-1 treatment. The receptors were sampled from a human donor with melanoma.

The count of this clone is one. One junction end disagrees with the germline gene, perhaps due to a read error. The sample contains more than one DNA sequence encoding this CDR3. The chain recombines TRBV6-5 with TRBJ1-2; a possible D gene is TRBD1 (5 bases). CDR3 length equals 15 residues. CDR1 and CDR2 (germline): MNHEY, SVGAGI. CDR3 coding DNA: TGTGCCAGCAGTCCTCGGGGCAGTTCGCTCTATGGCTACACCTTT. Protein product: CASSPRGSSLYGYTF.

The chain couples TRBV2 to TRBJ2-2; D remains ambiguous. From germline, CDR1 is SNHLY and CDR2 FYNNEI. Trimming stripped 3 bases from V and 1 base from J, with 12 bases between. This CDR3 comprises 16 residues. Written as DNA, the CDR3 is TGTGCCAGCAGTGATCCGAGACTGATGAACACCGGGGAGCTGTTTTTT. This gives the protein CASSDPRLMNTGELFF.

The chain links TRBV12-3 or TRBV12-4 to TRBJ2-1; the D is unclear. CDR3 length: 13 residues. V lost 3 bases to trimming and J lost 4 bases, with 7 bases between them. The CDR3 nucleotides are TGTGCCAGCAGTTTTTACAGTTACAATGAGCAGTTCTTC. Its translation: CASSFYSYNEQFF.

This chain joins TRBV4-1 and TRBJ1-5; D not certain. V was pared by 6 bases and J by 1 base, with 10 bases between. This CDR3 is built from 14 residues. The germline gives CDR1 MGHRA, CDR2 YSYEKL. DNA of the CDR3: TGCGCCAGCAGTCTGACCTTCAGCAATCAGCCCCAGCATTTT. This translates into CASSLTFSNQPQHF.

The chain is built from TRBV9 and TRBJ2-6; D gene ambiguous. Germline loops: CDR1 SGDLS, CDR2 YYNGEE. This CDR3 spans 19 amino acids. The V and J ends lost 3 bases and 1 base respectively, with 20 bases between them. The CDR3 DNA sequence: TGTGCCAGCAGCGATCAACAAAAAGCTGGGTTTTCTGGGGCCAACGTCCTGACTTTC. Protein sequence: CASSDQQKAGFSGANVLTF.

The CDR3 nucleotides are TGTGCCAGCAGCTCGAGGACTAGCGGGGTAGAACCTTCCTACGAGCAGTACTTC. Amino acid sequence: CASSSRTSGVEPSYEQYF. The rearrangement links TRBV11-3 to TRBJ2-7; 12 bases are a match to TRBD2. There are 18 residues in the CDR3. Looked up from germline, CDR1 is SGHNT and CDR2 is YENEEA. With V trimmed by 4 bases and J by 1 base, 11 bases remained unmatched.

The chain employs TRBV6-5 and TRBJ1-3, with D unresolved. Between the trimmed V and J ends, which lost 6 bases and 3 bases, there was a span of 12 bases. This CDR3 has 14 amino acids. Looked up from germline, CDR1 is MNHEY and CDR2 is SVGAGI. CDR3 region: CASSRTGDGNTIYF. The CDR3 DNA reads as TGTGCCAGCAGCCGGACGGGAGATGGAAACACCATATATTTT.

This chain connects TRBV7-8 to TRBJ2-3; 9 bases align to TRBD2. The V gene's germline CDR1 is SGHVS and CDR2 FQNEAQ. V was pared by 1 base and J by 6 bases, with 8 bases of the junction left unmatched. The CDR3 runs to 16 residues. CDR3 nucleotides: TGTGCCAGCAGCTTAGAGGCTAGCGGGGTCCGGGATACGCAGTATTTT. This gives the protein CASSLEASGVRDTQYF.

The chain recombines TRBV20-1 with TRBJ2-1; D is unresolved. Germline CDR1 DFQATT, CDR2 SNEGSKA (reference sequence). The CDR3 has 11 amino acids. V was cut by 5 bases and J by 4 bases, with 6 bases left in between. CDR3 DNA: TGCAGTGCTGCGGAATACAATGAGCAGTTCTTC. It specifies CSAAEYNEQFF.

CDR3 DNA sequence: TGTGCCAGCAGTTTAAAAGCGGATCAAGAGACCCAGTACTTC. Its translation is CASSLKADQETQYF. V and J are TRBV13 and TRBJ2-5, with D perhaps matching TRBD2 (5 bases). V was clipped by 6 bases and J by 2 bases, with 13 bases between them. The CDR3 runs 14 residues. Germline V CDR1 and CDR2: PRHDT, FYEKMQ (reference sequence).

The genes are TRBV7-9 and TRBJ1-2, with D possibly TRBD1 on 5 matching bases. Trimming took 5 bases from V and 4 from J, leaving 17 bases between them. The V gene's germline CDR1 is SEHNR and CDR2 FQNEAQ (reference sequence). CDR3 length equals 15 residues. The CDR3 DNA follows: TGTGCCAGCAGCCCACCTGGGGGGGTCGCCTATGGCTACACCTTC. Its translation: CASSPPGGVAYGYTF. Full variable domain (rest looked up from reference TRBV7-9 and TRBJ1-2): DTGVSQNPRHKITKRGQNVTFRCDPISEHNRLYWYRQTLGQGPEFLTYFQNEAQLEKSRLLSDRFSAERPKGSFSTLEIQRTEQGDSAMYLCASSPPGGVAYGYTFGSGTRLTVV.

This sequence joins TRBV7-8 and TRBJ1-1; D is uncertain. V lost 4 bases, J lost 5 bases, and 8 bases lay in between. The CDR3 is 12 residues long. Germline V gene lookup returns CDR1 SGHVS and CDR2 FQNEAQ. CDR3 DNA sequence: TGTGCCAGCAGCTCCGGTGGGACTGAAGCTTTCTTT. It is translated as CASSSGGTEAFF.

This chain uses TRBV11-3 with TRBJ2-2, with TRBD2 identical over 10 bases. CDR1 and CDR2 from the germline V gene are SGHNT and YENEEA. J gave up 4 bases and V 5 bases, and 7 bases lay outside the gene matches. The CDR3 totals 16 residues. CDR3 protein: CASSTPPSGSTGELFF. For the CDR3, the DNA is TGTGCCAGCAGCACCCCCCCTAGCGGGAGCACCGGGGAGCTGTTTTTT.

The J gene is TRBJ1-5, the V gene TRBV3-1 (or the pseudogene TRBV3-2), with D possibly TRBD1 on 5 matching bases. Trimming shortened V by 1 base and J by 4 bases, and 26 bases separated the two germline ends. CDR3 length: 20 residues. The germline CDR1 and CDR2 sequences are LGHDT and YNNKEL (reference sequence). The CDR3 loop reads CASSQVVGGGKRALNQPQHF. CDR3 nucleotides: TGTGCCAGCAGCCAAGTGGTTGGGGGGGGAAAGCGTGCTCTGAATCAGCCCCAGCATTTT.

This chain uses TRBV24-1 with TRBJ2-3, with TRBD1 as a possible D gene (5 bases). The CDR3 totals 14 residues. The V gene's germline CDR1 is KGHDR and CDR2 SFDVKD. The V gene lost 9 bases and the J gene lost 0 bases, with 12 bases spanning the gap. This CDR3 reads CATDTGASTDTQYF. CDR3 in DNA: TGTGCCACCGACACAGGTGCTAGCACAGATACGCAGTATTTT.

This clone was counted a single time. The chain recombines TRBV10-3 with TRBJ2-1; TRBD2 agrees at 10 bases. Trimming cost V 4 bases and J 2 bases; bases outside gene matches: 5. CDR3 length: 16 amino acids. CDR1 ENHRY and CDR2 SYGVKD come from the germline V gene. CDR3 protein: CAISGTGTSAYNEQFF. DNA for the CDR3: TGTGCCATCAGTGGAACCGGGACTAGCGCCTACAATGAGCAGTTCTTC.

Note on this clone: The identical CDR3 is also encoded by other nucleotide sequences in the sample. The chain combines TRBV9 with TRBJ2-1; no reliable D call. The V gene's germline CDR1 is SGDLS and CDR2 YYNGEE. The CDR3 sequence is 16 residues long. Trimming cost V 0 bases and J 0 bases, with 10 bases left between them. CDR3: CASSVDPASSYNEQFF. In DNA, the CDR3 is TGTGCCAGCAGCGTAGATCCGGCAAGCTCCTACAATGAGCAGTTCTTC.

The chain couples TRBV5-6 to TRBJ1-5; 8 nucleotides agree with TRBD1. The V gene end was trimmed by 1 base and the J gene end by 6 bases; junction bases not matched to a gene: 6. The CDR3 loop spans 15 amino acids. Germline-derived CDR1 and CDR2 are SGHDT and YYEEEE. CDR3 sequence (DNA): TGTGCCAGCAGCTTGTCAGGGGGCGGGCGTCAGCCCCAGCATTTT. This translates into CASSLSGGGRQPQHF.

This rearrangement joins TRBV12-3 or TRBV12-4 to TRBJ1-5, with D hard to call. Between the trimmed V and J ends, which lost 3 bases and 4 bases, there was a span of 4 bases. This CDR3 is built from 12 residues. The CDR3 protein is CASSFLNQPQHF. Written as DNA, the CDR3 is TGTGCCAGCAGTTTTCTTAATCAGCCCCAGCATTTT.

J is TRBJ2-1 and V is TRBV29-1, with 13 bases aligning to TRBD2. Trimming at V came to 4 bases and at J to 8 bases, leaving 8 bases not matched to a gene. The CDR3 runs to 15 residues. CDR1 SQVTM and CDR2 ANQGSEA come from the germline V gene. The CDR3 DNA reads TGCAGCGTTGGCCCCGGGACTAGCGGGAACGATGAGCAGTTCTTC. Translated: CSVGPGTSGNDEQFF.

The chain employs TRBV7-2 and TRBJ1-2; 8 nucleotides match TRBD1. CDR1 and CDR2 from the germline V gene are SGHTA and FQGNSA. After removal of 4 bases from V and 6 bases from J, the junction contained 7 bases not matched to a gene. There are 14 residues in the CDR3. DNA for the CDR3: TGTGCCAGCAGCTCCGGATACAGGGGGAATGGCTACACCTTC. Translating it yields CASSSGYRGNGYTF.

V gene TRBV29-1 combines with J gene TRBJ1-1, with D perhaps TRBD1 (6 bases). The CDR3 totals 11 residues. Trimming took off 6 bases at V and 7 bases at J, with 12 bases between the two ends. Looked up from germline, CDR1 is SQVTM and CDR2 is ANQGSEA. The CDR3 bases are TGCAGCGTACCTTGGGGACATGAAGCTTTCTTT. Encoded protein: CSVPWGHEAFF.

This clone was detected a few times. The chain carries TRBV5-5 and TRBJ2-2; 7 nucleotides match TRBD1. The CDR3 runs 15 residues. With 4 bases clipped from V and 3 bases from J, the junction kept 6 bases outside the gene matches. Per the germline V gene, CDR1 is SGHKS and CDR2 is YYEKEE (reference sequence). The CDR3 DNA is TGTGCCAGCAGCGAAGGACAGGATCACACCGGGGAGCTGTTTTTT. It specifies CASSEGQDHTGELFF. Full variable domain (rest looked up from reference TRBV5-5 and TRBJ2-2): DAGVTQSPTHLIKTRGQQVTLRCSPISGHKSVSWYQQVLGQGPQFIFQYYEKEERGRGNFPDRFSARQFPNYSSELNVNALLLGDSALYLCASSEGQDHTGELFFGEGSRLTVL.

The genes are TRBV29-1 and TRBJ2-7; the D is unclear. This CDR3 is built from 15 residues. Germline lookup yields CDR1 SQVTM and CDR2 ANQGSEA. V was pared by 1 base and J by 0 bases, with 13 bases between. In DNA, the CDR3 is TGCAGCGTTGAAGGGCAGGAAGAAAGCTCCTACGAGCAGTACTTC. Translated: CSVEGQEESSYEQYF.

Points on this clone: Other DNA variants within this sample encode the same CDR3. The CDR3 spells CASSPGETQYF. The DNA for the CDR3 is TGTGCCAGCAGCCCCGGAGAGACCCAGTACTTC. J is TRBJ2-5 and V is TRBV6-5; D ambiguous. CDR1 and CDR2 (germline): MNHEY, SVGAGI. Trimming left V 6 bases short and J 4 bases short, with 6 bases between. CDR3 length: 11 residues.